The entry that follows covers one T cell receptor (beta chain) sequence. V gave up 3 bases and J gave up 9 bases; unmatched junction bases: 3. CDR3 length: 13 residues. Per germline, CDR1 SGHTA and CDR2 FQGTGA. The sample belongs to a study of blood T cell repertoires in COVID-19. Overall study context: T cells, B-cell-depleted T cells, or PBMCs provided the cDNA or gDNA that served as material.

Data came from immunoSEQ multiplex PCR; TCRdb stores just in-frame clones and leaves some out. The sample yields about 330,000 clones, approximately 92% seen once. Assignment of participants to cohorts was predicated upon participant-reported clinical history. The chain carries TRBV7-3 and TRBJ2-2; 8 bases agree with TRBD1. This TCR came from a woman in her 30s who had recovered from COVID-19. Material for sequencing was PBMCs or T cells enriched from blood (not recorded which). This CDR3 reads CASSFQGARELFF. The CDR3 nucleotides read TGTGCCAGCAGCTTCCAGGGGGCCAGGGAGCTGTTTTTT.